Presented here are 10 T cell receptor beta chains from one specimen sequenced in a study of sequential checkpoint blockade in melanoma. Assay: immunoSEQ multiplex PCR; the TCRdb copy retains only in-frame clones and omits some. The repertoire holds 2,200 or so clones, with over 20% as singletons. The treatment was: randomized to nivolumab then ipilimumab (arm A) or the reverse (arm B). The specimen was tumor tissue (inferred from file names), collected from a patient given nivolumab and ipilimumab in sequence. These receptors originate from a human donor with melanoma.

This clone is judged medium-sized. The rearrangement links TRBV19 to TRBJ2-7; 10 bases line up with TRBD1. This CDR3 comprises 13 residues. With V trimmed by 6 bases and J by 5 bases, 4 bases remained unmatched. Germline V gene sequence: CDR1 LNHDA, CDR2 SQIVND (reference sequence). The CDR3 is CASSRDRGHEQYF. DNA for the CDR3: TGTGCCAGTAGCCGGGACAGGGGCCACGAGCAGTACTTC.

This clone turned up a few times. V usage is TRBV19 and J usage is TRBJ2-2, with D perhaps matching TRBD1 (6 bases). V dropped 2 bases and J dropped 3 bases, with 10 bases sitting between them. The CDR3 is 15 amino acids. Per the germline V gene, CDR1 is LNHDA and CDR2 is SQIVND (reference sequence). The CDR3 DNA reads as TGTGCCAGTAGTATAAACAGGGTCGACACCGGGGAGCTGTTTTTT. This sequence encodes CASSINRVDTGELFF.

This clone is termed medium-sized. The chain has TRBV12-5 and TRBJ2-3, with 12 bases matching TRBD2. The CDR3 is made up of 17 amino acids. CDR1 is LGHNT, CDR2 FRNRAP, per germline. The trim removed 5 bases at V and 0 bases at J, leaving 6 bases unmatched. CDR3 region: CASGLGLAGLSTDTQYF. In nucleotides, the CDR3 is TGTGCTAGTGGTCTGGGACTAGCGGGCCTGAGCACAGATACGCAGTATTTT. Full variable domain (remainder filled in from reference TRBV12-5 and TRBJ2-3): DARVTQTPRHKVTEMGQEVTMRCQPILGHNTVFWYRQTMMQGLELLAYFRNRAPLDDSGMPKDRFSAEMPDATLATLKIQPSEPRDSAVYFCASGLGLAGLSTDTQYFGPGTRLTVL.

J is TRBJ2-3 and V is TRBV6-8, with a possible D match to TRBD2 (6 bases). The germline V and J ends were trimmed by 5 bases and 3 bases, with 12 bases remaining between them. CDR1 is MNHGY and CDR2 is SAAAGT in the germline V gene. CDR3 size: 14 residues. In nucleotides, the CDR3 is TGTGCCAGCAGTGATGGGAGGCGGACAGATACGCAGTATTTT. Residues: CASSDGRRTDTQYF.

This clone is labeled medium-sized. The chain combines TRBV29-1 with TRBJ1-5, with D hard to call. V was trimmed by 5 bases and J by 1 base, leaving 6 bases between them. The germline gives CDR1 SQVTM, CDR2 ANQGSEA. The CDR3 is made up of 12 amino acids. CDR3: CSVQDSNQPQHF. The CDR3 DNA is TGCAGCGTTCAGGACAGCAATCAGCCCCAGCATTTT.

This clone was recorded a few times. CDR3 protein: CASSPGQMNTEAFF. The DNA for the CDR3 is TGTGCCAGCAGCCCGGGACAGATGAACACTGAAGCTTTCTTT. This chain joins TRBV14 and TRBJ1-1; TRBD1 aligns across 7 bases. The CDR3 runs 14 residues. V was pared by 4 bases and J by 0 bases, with 2 bases of the junction left unmatched. Germline lookup yields CDR1 SGHDN and CDR2 FVKESK.

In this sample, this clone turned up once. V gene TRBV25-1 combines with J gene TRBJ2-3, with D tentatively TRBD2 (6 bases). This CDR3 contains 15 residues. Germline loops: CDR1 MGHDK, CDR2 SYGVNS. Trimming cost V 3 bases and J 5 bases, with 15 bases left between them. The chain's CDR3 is CASSEALEGGDTQYF. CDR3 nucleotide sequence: TGTGCCAGCAGTGAGGCTCTGGAGGGAGGAGATACGCAGTATTTT. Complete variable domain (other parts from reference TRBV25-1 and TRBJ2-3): EADIYQTPRYLVIGTGKKITLECSQTMGHDKMYWYQQDPGMELHLIHYSYGVNSTEKGDLSSESTVSRIRTEHFPLTLESARPSHTSQYLCASSEALEGGDTQYFGPGTRLTVL.

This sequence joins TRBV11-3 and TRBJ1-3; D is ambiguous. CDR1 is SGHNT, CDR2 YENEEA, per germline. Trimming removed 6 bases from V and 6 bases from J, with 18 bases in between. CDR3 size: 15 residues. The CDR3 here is CASSYNRDLVNTIYF. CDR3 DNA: TGTGCCAGCAGTTATAACCGGGATCTGGTAAACACCATATATTTT.

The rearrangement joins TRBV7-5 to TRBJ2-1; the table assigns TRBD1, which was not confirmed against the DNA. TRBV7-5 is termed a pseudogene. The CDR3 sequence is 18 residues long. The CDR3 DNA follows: TGTGCCAGCAGCCCCAGCAGTTCCCCATGGACAGGGTACAATGAGCAGTTCTTC. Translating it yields CASSPSSSPWTGYNEQFF.

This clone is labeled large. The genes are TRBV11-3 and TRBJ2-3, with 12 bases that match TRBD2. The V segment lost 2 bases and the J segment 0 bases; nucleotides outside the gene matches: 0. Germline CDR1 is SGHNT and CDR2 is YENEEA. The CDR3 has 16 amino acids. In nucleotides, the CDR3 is TGTGCCAGCAGCTTACTAGCGGGGGGGAGCACAGATACGCAGTATTTT. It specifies CASSLLAGGSTDTQYF.